This entry features one TCR beta chain sequence. The antigen is not known. Donors were healthy Caucasian individuals from Russia aged about 6 to 90. These data are taken from a study of blood T cells in healthy people across ages. Trimming stripped 0 bases from V and 7 bases from J, with 15 bases between. Germline CDR1 reads LGHDT; CDR2 reads YNNKEL (reference sequence). The CDR3 length is 15 residues. Study observations and caveats: More naive CD4+ cells and higher diversity were found in long-lived than in aged donors.

Sample-barcoded 5' priming and a J-beta primer mix drove a second PCR of about 7 to 11 cycles. MiXCR, run by TCRdb on the 5' RACE reads, gives a single entry per CDR3 protein. Of some 1.6 million distinct CDR3 sequences listed, almost 35% are singletons. The V gene is TRBV3-1, the J gene TRBJ1-2; D unclear. The specimen sequenced was blood. The TCR comes from a woman younger than 45 in good health. CDR3 DNA: TGTGCCAGCAGCCAAGATGCCAGTGGCGCACGTGGCTACACCTTC. Its protein product is CASSQDASGARGYTF.